Here is one T cell receptor beta chain with its context. What it binds is unknown. The length of the CDR3 is 15 residues. Trimming took off 0 bases at V and 2 bases at J, with 11 bases between the two ends. Germline V gene sequence: CDR1 SGHRS, CDR2 YFSETQ. The sample belongs to a study of T cell responses to AZD1222 COVID-19 vaccine. The overall study: Analysis merged second doses at about 4 or about 12 weeks.

Points from the study as a whole: Two doses of AZD1222 preceded a rise in Spike-specific TCR breadth and depth. Most donors were white British and more were female, and clonal diversity was possibly underestimated.

Only in-frame clones appear in the TCRdb table, and some are missing; sequencing was by immunoSEQ multiplex PCR. The data contain 100,000 to 150,000 clones, 80% to 90% of them seen just once; the ten biggest clones take up about 5.4%. The gene calls are TRBV5-1 and TRBJ1-1; D is undetermined. The material sequenced was peripheral blood, taken on day 0 of AZD1222 vaccination. This sequence was found in an adult in good health. In DNA, the CDR3 is TGCGCCAGCAGCTTGGAGGGTCTTGGTAACACTGAAGCTTTCTTT. Amino acid sequence: CASSLEGLGNTEAFF.